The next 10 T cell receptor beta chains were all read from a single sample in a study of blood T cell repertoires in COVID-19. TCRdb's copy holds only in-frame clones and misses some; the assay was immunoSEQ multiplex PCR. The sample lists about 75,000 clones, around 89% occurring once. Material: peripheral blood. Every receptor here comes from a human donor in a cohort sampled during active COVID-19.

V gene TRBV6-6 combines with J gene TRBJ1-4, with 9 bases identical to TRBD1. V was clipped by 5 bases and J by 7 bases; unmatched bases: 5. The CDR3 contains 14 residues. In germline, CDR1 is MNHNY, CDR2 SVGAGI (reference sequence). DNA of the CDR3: TGTGCCAGCAGTACGGGACAGGGAACTGAAAAACTGTTTTTT. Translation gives CASSTGQGTEKLFF.

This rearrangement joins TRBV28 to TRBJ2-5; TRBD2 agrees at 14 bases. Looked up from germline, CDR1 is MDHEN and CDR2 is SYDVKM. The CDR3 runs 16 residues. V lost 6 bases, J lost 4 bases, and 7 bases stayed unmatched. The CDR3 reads CASREGLAGASETQYF. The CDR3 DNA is TGTGCCAGCAGGGAGGGACTAGCGGGAGCGTCAGAGACCCAGTACTTC.

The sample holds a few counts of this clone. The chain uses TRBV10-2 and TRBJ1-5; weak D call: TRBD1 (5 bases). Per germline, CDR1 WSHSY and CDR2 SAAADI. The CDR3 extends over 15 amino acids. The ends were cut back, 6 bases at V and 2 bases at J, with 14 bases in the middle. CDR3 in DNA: TGCGCCAGCAGATATGGGACTTATGGCAATCAGCCCCAGCATTTT. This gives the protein CASRYGTYGNQPQHF.

The CDR3 is CASSRASSTDTQYF. CDR3 bases: TGTGCCAGCAGCCGAGCGAGTAGCACAGATACGCAGTATTTT. The V and J genes are TRBV7-3 and TRBJ2-3; D gene unclear. Germline assignment: CDR1 SGHTA and CDR2 FQGTGA. V was shortened by 5 bases and J by 0 bases, with 9 bases between the two germline ends. This CDR3 has 14 amino acids. The complete variable domain, with remaining parts taken from reference TRBV7-3 and TRBJ2-3, reads GAGVSQTPSNKVTEKGKYVELRCDPISGHTALYWYRQSLGQGPEFLIYFQGTGAADDSGLPNDRFFAVRPEGSVSTLKIQRTERGDSAVYLCASSRASSTDTQYFGPGTRLTVL.

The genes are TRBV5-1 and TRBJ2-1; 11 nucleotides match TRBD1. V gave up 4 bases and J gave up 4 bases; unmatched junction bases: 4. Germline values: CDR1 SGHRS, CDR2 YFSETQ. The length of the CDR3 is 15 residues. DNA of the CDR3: TGCGCCAGCAGCCCAGGGACAGGGGGTTACAATGAGCAGTTCTTC. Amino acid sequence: CASSPGTGGYNEQFF.

For the CDR3, the DNA is TGTGCCAGCAGCGTAGGGGTCCGGGACAGGGGCGGACCCTATGGCTACACCTTC. This translates into CASSVGVRDRGGPYGYTF. The V call is TRBV9, the J call TRBJ1-2; 10 nucleotides align to TRBD1. This CDR3 spans 18 amino acids. Trimming took 0 bases from V and 4 from J; bases not matched to a gene: 12. CDR1 and CDR2 from the germline V gene are SGDLS and YYNGEE.

The CDR3 loop reads CAISGEDLAGAQETQYF. The CDR3 DNA reads TGTGCCATCAGTGGTGAGGATCTAGCGGGGGCCCAAGAGACCCAGTACTTC. This chain joins TRBV10-3 and TRBJ2-5, with 10 bases lining up with TRBD2. The CDR3 contains 17 residues. Germline V gene data show CDR1 as ENHRY and CDR2 as SYGVKD. V dropped 4 bases and J dropped 1; count of bases not matched to a gene: 9.

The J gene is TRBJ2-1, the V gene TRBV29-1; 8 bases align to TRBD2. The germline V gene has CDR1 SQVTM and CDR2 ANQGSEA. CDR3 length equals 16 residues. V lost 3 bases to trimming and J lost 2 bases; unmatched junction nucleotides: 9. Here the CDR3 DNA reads TGCAGCGTTGAGCCGACTAGCGCAGAAACCTACAATGAGCAGTTCTTC. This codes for CSVEPTSAETYNEQFF.

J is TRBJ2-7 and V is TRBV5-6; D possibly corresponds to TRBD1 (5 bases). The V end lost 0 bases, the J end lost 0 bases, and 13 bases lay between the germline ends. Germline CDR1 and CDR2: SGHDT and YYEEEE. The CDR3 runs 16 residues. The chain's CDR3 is CASSLGPGHDSYEQYF. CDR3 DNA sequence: TGTGCCAGCAGCTTGGGACCCGGACATGACTCCTACGAGCAGTACTTC.

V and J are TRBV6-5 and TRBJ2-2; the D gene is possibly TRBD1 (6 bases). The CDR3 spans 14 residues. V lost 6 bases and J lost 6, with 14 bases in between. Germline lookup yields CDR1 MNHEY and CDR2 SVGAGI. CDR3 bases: TGTGCCAGCAGCCTTCAAGGGGGACCCGGGGAGCTGTTTTTT. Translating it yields CASSLQGGPGELFF.